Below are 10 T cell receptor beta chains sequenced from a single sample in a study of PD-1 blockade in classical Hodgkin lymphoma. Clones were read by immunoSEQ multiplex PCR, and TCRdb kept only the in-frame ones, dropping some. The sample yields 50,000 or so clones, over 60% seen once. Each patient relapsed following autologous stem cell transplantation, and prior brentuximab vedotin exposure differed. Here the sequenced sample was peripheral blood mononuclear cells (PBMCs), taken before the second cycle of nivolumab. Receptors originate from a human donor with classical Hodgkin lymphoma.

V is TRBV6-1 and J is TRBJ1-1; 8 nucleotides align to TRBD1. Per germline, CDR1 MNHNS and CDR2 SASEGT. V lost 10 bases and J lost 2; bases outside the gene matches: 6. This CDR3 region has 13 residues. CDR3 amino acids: CATSTGVNTEAFF. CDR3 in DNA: TGTGCCACCTCGACAGGGGTTAACACTGAAGCTTTCTTT.

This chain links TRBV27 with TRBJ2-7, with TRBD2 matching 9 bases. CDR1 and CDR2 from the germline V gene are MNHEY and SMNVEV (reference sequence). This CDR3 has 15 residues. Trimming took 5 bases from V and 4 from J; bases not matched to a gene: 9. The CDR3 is CASSPTASGIYEQYF. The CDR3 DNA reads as TGTGCCAGCAGTCCCACCGCTAGCGGGATATACGAGCAGTACTTC.

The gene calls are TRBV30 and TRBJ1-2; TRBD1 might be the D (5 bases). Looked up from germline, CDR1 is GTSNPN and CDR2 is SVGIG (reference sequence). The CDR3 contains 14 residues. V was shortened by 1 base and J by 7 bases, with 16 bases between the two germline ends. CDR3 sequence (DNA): TGTGCCTGGAGTGGGACACGCCAGTTCAGTGGCTACACCTTC. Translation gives CAWSGTRQFSGYTF.

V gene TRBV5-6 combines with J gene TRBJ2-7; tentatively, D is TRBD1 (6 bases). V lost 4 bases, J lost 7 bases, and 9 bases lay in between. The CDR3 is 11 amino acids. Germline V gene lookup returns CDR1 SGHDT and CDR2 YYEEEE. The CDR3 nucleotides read TGTGCCAGCAGCGAAGGGACAGAGCAGTACTTC. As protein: CASSEGTEQYF. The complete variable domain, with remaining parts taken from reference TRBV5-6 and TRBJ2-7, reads DAGVTQSPTHLIKTRGQQVTLRCSPKSGHDTVSWYQQALGQGPQFIFQYYEEEERQRGNFPDRFSGHQFPNYSSELNVNALLLGDSALYLCASSEGTEQYFGPGTRLTVT.

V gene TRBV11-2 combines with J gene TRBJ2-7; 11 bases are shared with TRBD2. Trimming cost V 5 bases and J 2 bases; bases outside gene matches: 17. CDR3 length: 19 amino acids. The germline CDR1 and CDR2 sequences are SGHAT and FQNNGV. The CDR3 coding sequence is TGTGCCAGCAGCCGGACCTCGGGACTAGCGGATACAGGGGCCTACGAGCAGTACTTC. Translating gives CASSRTSGLADTGAYEQYF.

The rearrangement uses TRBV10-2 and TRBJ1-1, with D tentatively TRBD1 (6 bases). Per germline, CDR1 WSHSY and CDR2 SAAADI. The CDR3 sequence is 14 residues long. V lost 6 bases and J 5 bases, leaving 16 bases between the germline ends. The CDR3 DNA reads TGCGCCAGCAGACGACAGGAGATGGGGACTGAAGCTTTCTTT. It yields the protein CASRRQEMGTEAFF.

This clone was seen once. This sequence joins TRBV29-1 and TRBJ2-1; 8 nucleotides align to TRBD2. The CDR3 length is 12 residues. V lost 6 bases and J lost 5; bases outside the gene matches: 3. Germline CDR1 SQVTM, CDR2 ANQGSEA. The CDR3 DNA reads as TGCAGCGTGCATAGCGGGAACAATGAGCAGTTCTTC. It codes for CSVHSGNNEQFF.

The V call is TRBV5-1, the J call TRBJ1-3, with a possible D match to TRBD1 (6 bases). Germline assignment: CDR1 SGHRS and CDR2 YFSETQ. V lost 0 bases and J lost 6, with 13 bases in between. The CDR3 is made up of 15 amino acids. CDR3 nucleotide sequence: TGCGCCAGCAGCTTGGCCGGGGGGCCCCTAAACACCATATATTTT. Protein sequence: CASSLAGGPLNTIYF.

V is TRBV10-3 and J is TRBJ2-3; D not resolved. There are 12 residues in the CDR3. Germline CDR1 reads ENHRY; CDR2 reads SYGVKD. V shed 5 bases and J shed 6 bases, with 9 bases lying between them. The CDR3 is CAISPGADTQYF. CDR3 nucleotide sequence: TGTGCCATCAGTCCCGGAGCCGATACGCAGTATTTT.

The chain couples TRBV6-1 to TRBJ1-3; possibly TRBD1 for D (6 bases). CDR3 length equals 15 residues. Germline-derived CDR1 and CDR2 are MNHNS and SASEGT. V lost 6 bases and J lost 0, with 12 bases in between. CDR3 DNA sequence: TGTGCCAGCAGACGACAGGTCACCTCTGGAAACACCATATATTTT. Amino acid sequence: CASRRQVTSGNTIYF.